This T cell receptor beta chain emerged from a study of blood T cell repertoires in COVID-19 (TCRdb year 2020). Study-wide context: Samples from collaborators originated in the United States, Italy and Spain and spanned both the acute and convalescent phases of COVID-19. Nearly every sample came with metadata listing a de-identified subject ID, COVID-19 status, age in years and sex. The prospective study material was composed of cDNA or gDNA derived from T cells, B-cell-depleted T cells, or PBMCs. HLA class I and class II types, where available, came from metadata supplied by the sample provider rather than from assay-based typing. The samples were drawn from the first 160 participants of the ongoing ImmuneRACE study and from over a thousand subjects provided by 6 global collaborators. The repertoires were released in a freely available public database intended as a resource for research on the immune response to SARS-CoV-2. Deeply sampled blood TCRbeta repertoires from subjects exposed to, actively infected with, or recovered from COVID-19 were included in the dataset.

Points on this clone: No antigen is known for it. No base qualities exist here, and no much larger clone lies one base off it.

CDR1 MNHEY and CDR2 SVGAGI are derived from the germline V gene. Reading from cysteine to phenylalanine, the CDR3 counts 14 amino acids. Of the read, only the CDR3 DNA is kept; its 42 bases are in frame from base 1. V drops 7 bases and J drops 5 bases, leaving 17 bases in between. One collaborating source in Seattle enrolled patients during active infection and followed them longitudinally through the course of disease. Each collaborating institution followed its own protocols to collect whole blood in K2EDTA tubes. For TCRbeta analysis, collaborators shipped samples in one of three forms: frozen whole blood, isolated PBMCs, or DNA extracted from either of those sample types. TCRbeta CDR3 regions were amplified from genomic DNA by means of the immunoSEQ Assay, a bias-controlled multiplex PCR. In the paper's pipeline: The number of nucleated cells in each sample was estimated from the amplification of reference gene primers within the assay. To quantify the absolute abundance of each unique TCRbeta CDR3 rearrangement, sequence reads were collapsed and filtered. For each sample, productive Simpson clonality was calculated as the square root of Simpson's diversity index across productive rearrangements. TCRdb retrieved this table from immuneACCESS and kept in-frame rearrangements only. Not all clones are present; in checked studies, unresolved V genes account for under half, and no reason is known for the remainder. V and J calls and clone size are given by that table; D and trimming were obtained from the DNA. In all, the sample holds over 250,000 clones, and 70% to 85% of those were seen once. The top ten clones comprise roughly 1.5% of the sample.

Overall study outcomes, separate from this receptor: The quantity of clinical and demographic metadata differed by source and by participant and was supplied without curation.

Sample: peripheral blood. Recombination linked TRBV6-5 to TRBJ1-2, with TRBD1 as a weak D call on 5 bases. The source is a human donor with COVID-19, enrolled during active disease. The donor label of this sample is uncertain. For the CDR3, the sequence is CASTPRGFGYGYTF. Here is the DNA: TGTGCCAGCACCCCCCGGGGGTTTGGGTATGGCTACACCTTC.